This TCR beta chain appears in the sequencing data of a study of regulatory T cells in long-lasting Graves disease. Findings and caveats of the study: With persistent disease, TRBV28, TRBJ1-2 and TRBJ2-5 were the favored segments. Results may be inaccurate due to the small sample size.

The time point is: persistent/refractory GD, antithyroid drugs over 5 years with positive TRAb. Generation of the TCR library employed RNA extracted from PBMCs. Graves' disease diagnosis was established per American Thyroid Association guidelines. Patient provenance is recorded as an endocrinology department in Xi'an, China. Details on this clonotype: Its antigen is unknown. Relative to the germline gene, one junction end is altered; a read error may explain this.

With iRepertoire HTBI primers and Arm-PCR of CDR3 regions, TCR beta libraries were built. MiXCR, applied by TCRdb to the multiplex PCR reads, yields one record per CDR3 protein. The table shows fewer than 450,000 distinct CDR3 sequences, with 20% occurring only once. This CDR3 is built from 11 residues. Germline CDR1 and CDR2: SGHVS and FQNEAQ. The clonotype was recovered from a female donor with Graves disease. The chain combines TRBV7-8 with TRBJ2-5; D is undetermined. This sample comprised peripheral blood mononuclear cells (PBMCs), obtained when the disease was refractory, from a patient treated with antithyroid drugs. CDR3 coding DNA: TGTGCCGGCAGCCTGGGAGAGACCCAGTACTTC. It is translated as CAGSLGETQYF. Full variable domain (outside the CDR3, taken from reference TRBV7-8 and TRBJ2-5): GAGVSQSPRYKVAKRGQDVALRCDPISGHVSLFWYQQALGQGPEFLTYFQNEAQLDKSGLPSDRFFAERPEGSVSTLKIQRTQQEDSAVYLCAGSLGETQYFGPGTRLLVL.